The 8 T cell receptor beta chains presented below share a single source sample, sequenced in a study of PD-1 blockade in classical Hodgkin lymphoma. The repertoire was sequenced with immunoSEQ multiplex PCR; TCRdb's copy has only in-frame clones and lacks some. The sample includes about 13,000 clones, about 80% of them seen just once. All patients relapsed after autologous stem cell transplantation, and brentuximab vedotin exposure varied. Specimen: peripheral blood mononuclear cells (PBMCs), collected at baseline. The receptors come from a human donor with classical Hodgkin lymphoma.

The rearrangement links TRBV19 to TRBJ1-4, with TRBD1 as a possible D gene (5 bases). There are 15 residues in the CDR3. Trimming cost V 3 bases and J 7 bases, with 15 bases left between them. Germline V gene sequence: CDR1 LNHDA, CDR2 SQIVND (reference sequence). The CDR3 is CASSIPQDNFEKLFF. The CDR3 DNA is TGTGCCAGTAGTATCCCCCAGGACAACTTTGAAAAACTGTTTTTT. The entire variable domain, with the rest obtained from reference TRBV19 and TRBJ1-4, is as follows: DGGITQSPKYLFRKEGQNVTLSCEQNLNHDAMYWYRQDPGQGLRLIYYSQIVNDFQKGDIAEGYSVSREKKESFPLTVTSAQKNPTAFYLCASSIPQDNFEKLFFGSGTQLSVL.

This chain links TRBV19 with TRBJ1-1, with 7 bases identical to TRBD1. Germline V gene lookup returns CDR1 LNHDA and CDR2 SQIVND (reference sequence). The CDR3 covers 15 residues. The V and J ends lost 6 bases and 5 bases, in that order; junction bases with no gene match: 12. The CDR3 bases are TGTGCCAGTAGAATAACCGGGACAGCTCAGACTGAAGCTTTCTTT. Translated: CASRITGTAQTEAFF.

The chain joins TRBV27 to TRBJ1-1; D remains ambiguous. Germline lookup yields CDR1 MNHEY and CDR2 SMNVEV (reference sequence). V was clipped by 3 bases and J by 0 bases, with 5 bases between them. There are 13 residues in the CDR3. The CDR3 here is CASSFAMNTEAFF. As DNA, the CDR3 is TGTGCCAGCAGTTTCGCCATGAACACTGAAGCTTTCTTT.

The rearrangement links TRBV7-3 to TRBJ2-5, with 7 bases aligning to TRBD1. The CDR3 length is 13 residues. From germline, CDR1 is SGHTA and CDR2 FQGTGA. Germline trimming cut 4 bases from V and 7 bases from J; bases unmatched to any gene: 6. CDR3 in DNA: TGTGCCAGCAGCTCAGGACAGGTTGGGACCCAGTACTTC. Amino acids: CASSSGQVGTQYF. The full variable domain, with the rest looked up from reference TRBV7-3 and TRBJ2-5, is GAGVSQTPSNKVTEKGKYVELRCDPISGHTALYWYRQSLGQGPEFLIYFQGTGAADDSGLPNDRFFAVRPEGSVSTLKIQRTERGDSAVYLCASSSGQVGTQYFGPGTRLLVL.

The chain is built from TRBV2 and TRBJ1-6; D remains ambiguous. Between the trimmed V and J ends, which lost 5 bases and 4 bases, there was a span of 15 bases. Germline V gene lookup returns CDR1 SNHLY and CDR2 FYNNEI. This CDR3 contains 16 residues. The CDR3 DNA sequence: TGTGCCAGCAGTAGCGCAAGAGGGAAGTATAATTCACCCCTCCACTTT. Protein sequence: CASSSARGKYNSPLHF.

V is TRBV5-1 and J is TRBJ2-5; perhaps TRBD1 as D (5 bases). CDR1 is SGHRS and CDR2 is YFSETQ in the germline V gene. Trimming took 4 bases from V and 3 from J, leaving 19 bases between them. CDR3 length equals 16 residues. CDR3 sequence reads: CASSPAQGITKETQYF. Here the CDR3 DNA reads TGCGCCAGCAGCCCCGCTCAGGGCATCACAAAAGAGACCCAGTACTTC.

The chain employs TRBV28 and TRBJ2-7, with no clear D. The CDR3 covers 12 residues. Germline CDR1 reads MDHEN; CDR2 reads SYDVKM. Trimming stripped 4 bases from V and 2 bases from J, with 6 bases between. CDR3 nucleotides: TGTGCCAGCAGTTACCGACCCTACGAGCAGTACTTC. Translating it yields CASSYRPYEQYF.

This chain uses TRBV27 with TRBJ2-3; either TRBD1 or TRBD2 may supply D (5 bases each). This CDR3 spans 15 amino acids. In germline, CDR1 is MNHEY, CDR2 SMNVEV (reference sequence). V lost 3 bases and J lost 3, with 13 bases in between. Here the CDR3 DNA reads TGTGCCAGCAGTTTTCGCAGGGAGTATACAGATACGCAGTATTTT. It specifies CASSFRREYTDTQYF.